This TCR beta chain was obtained from a study of blood T cell repertoires in COVID-19. Study details: The samples span acute and convalescent COVID-19 from the United States, Italy and Spain.

CDR1 LGHDT and CDR2 YNNKEL come from the germline V gene (reference sequence). The germline V and J ends were trimmed by 10 bases and 5 bases, with 9 bases remaining between them. The CDR3 contains 12 residues. TCRdb keeps only in-frame clones here, not all; method: immunoSEQ multiplex PCR. The sample lists approximately 210,000 clones, roughly 91% occurring once. This TCR was recovered from a human donor in a cohort sampled during active COVID-19. V is TRBV3-1 (or the pseudogene TRBV3-2) and J is TRBJ2-6; D not resolved. Sequencing was performed on peripheral blood. CDR3 sequence: CATTSRANVLTF. CDR3 DNA: TGTGCCACCACATCTCGGGCCAACGTCCTGACTTTC.